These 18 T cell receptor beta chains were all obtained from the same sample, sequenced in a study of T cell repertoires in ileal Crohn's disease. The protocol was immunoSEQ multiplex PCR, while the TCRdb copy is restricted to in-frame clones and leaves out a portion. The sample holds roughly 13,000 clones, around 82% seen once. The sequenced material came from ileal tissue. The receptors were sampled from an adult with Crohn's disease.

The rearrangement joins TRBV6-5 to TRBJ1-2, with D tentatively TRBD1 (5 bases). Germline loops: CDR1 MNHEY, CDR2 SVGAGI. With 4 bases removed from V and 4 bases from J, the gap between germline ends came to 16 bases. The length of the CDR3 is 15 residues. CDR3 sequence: CASSSTGAGTYGYTF. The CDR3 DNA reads TGTGCCAGCAGTTCCACAGGTGCGGGGACCTATGGCTACACCTTC.

Here the CDR3 reads CASSPWTSGGANEQFF. The CDR3 DNA sequence: TGTGCCAGCAGCCCCTGGACTAGCGGGGGGGCTAATGAGCAGTTCTTC. V and J are TRBV7-9 and TRBJ2-1, with 15 bases fitting TRBD2. V lost 5 bases and J lost 7; bases outside the gene matches: 6. In germline, CDR1 is SEHNR, CDR2 FQNEAQ (reference sequence). The CDR3 consists of 16 residues.

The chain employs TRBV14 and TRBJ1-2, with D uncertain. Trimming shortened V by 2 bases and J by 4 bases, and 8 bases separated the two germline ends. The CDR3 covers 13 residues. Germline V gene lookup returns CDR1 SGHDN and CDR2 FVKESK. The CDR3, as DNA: TGTGCCAGCAGCCAACTCGCGTCCTATGGCTACACCTTC. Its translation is CASSQLASYGYTF.

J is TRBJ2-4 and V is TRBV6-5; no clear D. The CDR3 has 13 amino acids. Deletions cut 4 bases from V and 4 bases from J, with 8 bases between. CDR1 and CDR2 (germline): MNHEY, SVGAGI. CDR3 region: CASSSVQKNIQYF. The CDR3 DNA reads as TGTGCCAGCAGTTCCGTACAAAAAAACATTCAGTACTTC.

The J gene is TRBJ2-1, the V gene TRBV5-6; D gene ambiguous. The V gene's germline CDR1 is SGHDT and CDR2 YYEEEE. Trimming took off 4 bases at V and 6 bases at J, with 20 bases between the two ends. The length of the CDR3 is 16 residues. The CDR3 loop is CASSHRRQLPTNEQFF. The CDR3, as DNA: TGTGCCAGCAGCCATAGACGACAACTGCCTACCAATGAGCAGTTCTTC. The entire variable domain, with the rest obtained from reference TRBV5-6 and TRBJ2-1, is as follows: DAGVTQSPTHLIKTRGQQVTLRCSPKSGHDTVSWYQQALGQGPQFIFQYYEEEERQRGNFPDRFSGHQFPNYSSELNVNALLLGDSALYLCASSHRRQLPTNEQFFGPGTRLTVL.

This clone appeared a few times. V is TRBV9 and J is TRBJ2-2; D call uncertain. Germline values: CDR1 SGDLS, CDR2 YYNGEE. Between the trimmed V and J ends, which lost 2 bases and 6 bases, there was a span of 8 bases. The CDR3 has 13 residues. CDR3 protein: CASSVSWSGELFF. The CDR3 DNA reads TGTGCCAGCAGCGTTAGTTGGTCCGGGGAGCTGTTTTTT. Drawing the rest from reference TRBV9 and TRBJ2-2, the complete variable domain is DSGVTQTPKHLITATGQRVTLRCSPRSGDLSVYWYQQSLDQGLQFLIQYYNGEERAKGNILERFSAQQFPDLHSELNLSSLELGDSALYFCASSVSWSGELFFGEGSRLTVL.

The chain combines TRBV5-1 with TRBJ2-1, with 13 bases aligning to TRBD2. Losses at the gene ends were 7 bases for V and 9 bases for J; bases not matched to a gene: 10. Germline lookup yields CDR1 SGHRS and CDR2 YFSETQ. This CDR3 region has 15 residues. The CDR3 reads CASHSGTSGAGEQFF. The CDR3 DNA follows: TGCGCCAGCCACTCCGGGACTAGCGGGGCCGGTGAGCAGTTCTTC.

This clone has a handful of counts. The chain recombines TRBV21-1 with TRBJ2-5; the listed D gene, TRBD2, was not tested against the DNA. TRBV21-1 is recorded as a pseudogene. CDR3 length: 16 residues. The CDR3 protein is CASSNRSGRDQETQYF. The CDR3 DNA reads TGTGCCAGCAGCAATAGAAGCGGGAGGGACCAAGAGACCCAGTACTTC.

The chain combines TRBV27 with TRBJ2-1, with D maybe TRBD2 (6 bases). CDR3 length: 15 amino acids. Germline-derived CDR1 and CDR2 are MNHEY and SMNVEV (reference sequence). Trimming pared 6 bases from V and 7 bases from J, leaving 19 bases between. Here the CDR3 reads CASRGDFNFRNEQFF. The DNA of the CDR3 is TGTGCCAGCAGGGGGGACTTTAATTTTCGGAATGAGCAGTTCTTC.

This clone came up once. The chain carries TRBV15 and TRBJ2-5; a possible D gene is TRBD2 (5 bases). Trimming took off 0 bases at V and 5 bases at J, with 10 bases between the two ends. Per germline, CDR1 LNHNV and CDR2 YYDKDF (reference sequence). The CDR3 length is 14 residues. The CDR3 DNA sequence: TGTGCCACCAGCAGAGAGACTACTGGGGAGACCCAGTACTTC. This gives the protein CATSRETTGETQYF. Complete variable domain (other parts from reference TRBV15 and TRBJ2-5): DAMVIQNPRYQVTQFGKPVTLSCSQTLNHNVMYWYQQKSSQAPKLLFHYYDKDFNNEADTPDNFQSRRPNTSFCFLDIRSPGLGDTAMYLCATSRETTGETQYFGPGTRLLVL.

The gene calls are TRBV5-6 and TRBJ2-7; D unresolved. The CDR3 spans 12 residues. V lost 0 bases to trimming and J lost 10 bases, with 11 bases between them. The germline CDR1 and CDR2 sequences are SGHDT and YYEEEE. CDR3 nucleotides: TGTGCCAGCAGCTTGGAGTCAGGTCGCCAGTACTTC. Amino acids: CASSLESGRQYF.

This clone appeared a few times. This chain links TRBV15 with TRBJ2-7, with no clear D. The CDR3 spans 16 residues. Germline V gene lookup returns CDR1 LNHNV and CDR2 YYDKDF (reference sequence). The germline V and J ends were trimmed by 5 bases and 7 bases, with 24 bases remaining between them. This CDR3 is CATSPRREQWVWEQYF. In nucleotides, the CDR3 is TGTGCCACCAGCCCCCGGCGAGAACAGTGGGTCTGGGAGCAGTACTTC.

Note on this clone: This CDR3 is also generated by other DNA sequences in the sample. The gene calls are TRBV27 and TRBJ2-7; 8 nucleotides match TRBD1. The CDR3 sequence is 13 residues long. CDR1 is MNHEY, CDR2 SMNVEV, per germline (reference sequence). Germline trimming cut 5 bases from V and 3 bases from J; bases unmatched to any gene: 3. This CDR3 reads CASSPGQGYEQYF. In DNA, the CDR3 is TGTGCCAGCAGTCCCGGACAGGGCTACGAGCAGTACTTC.

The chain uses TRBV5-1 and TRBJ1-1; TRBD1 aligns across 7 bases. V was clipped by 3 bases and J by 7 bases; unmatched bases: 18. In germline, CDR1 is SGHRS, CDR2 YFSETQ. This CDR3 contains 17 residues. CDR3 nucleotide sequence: TGCGCCAGCAGCTGGACCGTGGACAGGTCGGTGGGGGATGAAGCTTTCTTT. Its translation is CASSWTVDRSVGDEAFF.

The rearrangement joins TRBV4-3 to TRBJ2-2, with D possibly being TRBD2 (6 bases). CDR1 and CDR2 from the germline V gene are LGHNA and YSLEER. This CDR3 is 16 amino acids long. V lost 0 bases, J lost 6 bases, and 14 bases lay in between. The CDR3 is CASSQDLAGRAGELFF. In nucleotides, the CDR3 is TGCGCCAGCAGCCAAGACTTGGCGGGAAGGGCCGGGGAGCTGTTTTTT.

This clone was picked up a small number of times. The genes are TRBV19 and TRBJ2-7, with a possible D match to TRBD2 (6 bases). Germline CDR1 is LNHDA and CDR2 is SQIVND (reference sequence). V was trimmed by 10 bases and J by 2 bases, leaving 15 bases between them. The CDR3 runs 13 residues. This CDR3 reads CATSPAGPYEQYF. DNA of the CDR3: TGTGCCACATCCCCGGCGGGACCCTACGAGCAGTACTTC.

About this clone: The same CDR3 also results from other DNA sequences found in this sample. CDR3 bases: TGTGCCAGCAGCTTGGCGCTGGGGAGTCAAGAGACCCAGTACTTC. It translates to CASSLALGSQETQYF. The V gene is TRBV5-4, the J gene TRBJ2-5, with D tentatively TRBD2 (5 bases). V lost 0 bases to trimming and J lost 2 bases, with 11 bases between them. The CDR3 is 15 amino acids. Germline V gene lookup returns CDR1 SGHNT and CDR2 YYREEE (reference sequence).

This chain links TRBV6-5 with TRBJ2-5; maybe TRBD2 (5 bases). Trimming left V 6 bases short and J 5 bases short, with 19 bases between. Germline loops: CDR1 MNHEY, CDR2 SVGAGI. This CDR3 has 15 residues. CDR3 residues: CASRFLLGNAETQYF. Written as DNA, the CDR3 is TGTGCCAGCAGGTTTTTACTAGGGAACGCGGAGACCCAGTACTTC.